This T cell receptor (beta chain) was identified during a study of blood T cell repertoires in COVID-19. Overall study: T cells, B-cell-depleted T cells, or PBMCs supplied cDNA or gDNA.

Germline assignment: CDR1 SGHDT and CDR2 YYEEEE. Trimming cost V 0 bases and J 5 bases; bases outside gene matches: 5. The CDR3 runs 15 residues. Original handling: The authors estimated nucleated cell counts from reference gene primer amplification. Assay: immunoSEQ multiplex PCR; the TCRdb copy retains only in-frame clones and omits some. V, J and clone size are taken as reported in that table, and D and trimming were inferred from the DNA itself. The table has 100,000 or so clones, over 65% seen once. The chain couples TRBV5-6 to TRBJ2-1, with 7 nucleotides matching TRBD2. The specimen was peripheral blood. This TCR came from a human donor in a cohort sampled during active COVID-19. The CDR3 is CASSLVGGMNNEQFF. CDR3 nucleotides: TGTGCCAGCAGCTTGGTCGGGGGGATGAACAATGAGCAGTTCTTC.